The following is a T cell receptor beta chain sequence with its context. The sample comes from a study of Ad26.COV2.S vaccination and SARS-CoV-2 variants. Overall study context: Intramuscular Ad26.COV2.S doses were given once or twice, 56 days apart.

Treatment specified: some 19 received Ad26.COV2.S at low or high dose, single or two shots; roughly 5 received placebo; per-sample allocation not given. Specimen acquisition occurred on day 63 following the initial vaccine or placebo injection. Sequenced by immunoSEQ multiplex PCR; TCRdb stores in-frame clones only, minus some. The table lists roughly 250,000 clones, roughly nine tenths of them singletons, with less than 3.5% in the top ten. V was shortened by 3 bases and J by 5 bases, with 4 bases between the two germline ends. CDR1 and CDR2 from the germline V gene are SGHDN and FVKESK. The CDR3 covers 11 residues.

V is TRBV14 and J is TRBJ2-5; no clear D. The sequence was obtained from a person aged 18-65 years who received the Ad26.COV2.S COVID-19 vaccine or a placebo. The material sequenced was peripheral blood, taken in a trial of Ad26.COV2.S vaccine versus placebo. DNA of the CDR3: TGTGCCAGCAGCCATGCGGAGACCCAGTACTTC. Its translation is CASSHAETQYF. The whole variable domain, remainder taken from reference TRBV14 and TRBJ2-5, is EAGVTQFPSHSVIEKGQTVTLRCDPISGHDNLYWYRRVMGKEIKFLLHFVKESKQDESGMPNNRFLAERTGGTYSTLKVQPAELEDSGVYFCASSHAETQYFGPGTRLLVL.